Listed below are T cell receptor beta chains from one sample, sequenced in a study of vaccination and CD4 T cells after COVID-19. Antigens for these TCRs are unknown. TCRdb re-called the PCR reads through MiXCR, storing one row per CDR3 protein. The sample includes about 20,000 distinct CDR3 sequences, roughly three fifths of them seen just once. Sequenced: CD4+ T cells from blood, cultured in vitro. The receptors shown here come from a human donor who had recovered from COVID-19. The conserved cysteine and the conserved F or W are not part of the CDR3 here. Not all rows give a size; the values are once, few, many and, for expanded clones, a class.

CDR3aa: ASSLVSSEAF
v_gene: TRBV7-9
abundance: few
j_gene: TRBJ1-1

CDR3aa: AISEGPWRGTYNEQF
v_gene: TRBV10-3
abundance: .
j_gene: TRBJ2-1

CDR3aa: ASSFLGSPGTEAF
v_gene: TRBV7-8
abundance: few
j_gene: TRBJ1-1

CDR3aa: ASRSTGTYEQY
v_gene: TRBV27
abundance: .
j_gene: TRBJ2-7

CDR3aa: ASSLGTSGNEQF
v_gene: TRBV7-3
abundance: .
j_gene: TRBJ2-1

CDR3aa: ASSHGTVNTEAF
v_gene: TRBV4-2
abundance: .
j_gene: TRBJ1-1

CDR3aa: ASPYIESRDYCNEQF
v_gene: TRBV11-2
abundance: few
j_gene: TRBJ2-1

CDR3aa: ASSYPQGQAGAGELF
v_gene: TRBV6-2/TRBV6-3
abundance: once
j_gene: TRBJ2-2

CDR3aa: ASGRAGAPQETQY
v_gene: TRBV5-1
abundance: once
j_gene: TRBJ2-5

CDR3aa: ATGSGRETQY
v_gene: TRBV24-1
abundance: .
j_gene: TRBJ2-5

CDR3aa: ASSSKSSGVWNEQF
v_gene: TRBV7-8
abundance: once
j_gene: TRBJ2-1

CDR3aa: ASSLGGGRGRTDTQY
v_gene: TRBV7-9
abundance: few
j_gene: TRBJ2-3

CDR3aa: ASSGQYNSPLH
v_gene: TRBV27
abundance: few
j_gene: TRBJ1-6

CDR3aa: ASSEGDRGKPQH
v_gene: TRBV19
abundance: .
j_gene: TRBJ1-5

CDR3aa: SAPSPGTGSETQY
v_gene: TRBV20-1
abundance: .
j_gene: TRBJ2-5

CDR3aa: ASSLGPARLLSYNEQF
v_gene: TRBV7-2
abundance: .
j_gene: TRBJ2-1

CDR3aa: ASSQGTGATEAF
v_gene: TRBV18
abundance: .
j_gene: TRBJ1-1

CDR3aa: ASRPGGNTEAF
v_gene: TRBV27
abundance: .
j_gene: TRBJ1-1

CDR3aa: ASTRTGLDYGYT
v_gene: TRBV6-1
abundance: .
j_gene: TRBJ1-2

CDR3aa: SARRVTEAF
v_gene: TRBV20-1
abundance: few
j_gene: TRBJ1-1

CDR3aa: ASSLGPAQETQY
v_gene: TRBV28
abundance: few
j_gene: TRBJ2-5

CDR3aa: AISESIPGLNTEAF
v_gene: TRBV10-3
abundance: .
j_gene: TRBJ1-1

CDR3aa: SARDQTGTFYEQY
v_gene: TRBV20-1
abundance: .
j_gene: TRBJ2-7

CDR3aa: AWSQRTEAF
v_gene: TRBV30
abundance: few
j_gene: TRBJ1-1

CDR3aa: SARDPLGQALNSPLH
v_gene: TRBV20-1
abundance: .
j_gene: TRBJ1-6

CDR3aa: ASSFRHSDTQY
v_gene: TRBV7-2
abundance: .
j_gene: TRBJ2-3

CDR3aa: ASSFGQVSTDTQY
v_gene: TRBV7-2
abundance: few
j_gene: TRBJ2-3

CDR3aa: AWSPGRNIQY
v_gene: TRBV30
abundance: .
j_gene: TRBJ2-4

CDR3aa: SARDRGVIGNQPQH
v_gene: TRBV20-1
abundance: .
j_gene: TRBJ1-5

CDR3aa: SAKGTGRTEAF
v_gene: TRBV20-1
abundance: .
j_gene: TRBJ1-1

CDR3aa: ASSQDFTGGNEQF
v_gene: TRBV4-1
abundance: once
j_gene: TRBJ2-1

CDR3aa: SARDWGRANTEAF
v_gene: TRBV20-1
abundance: few
j_gene: TRBJ1-1

CDR3aa: ASSQGHSSNTIY
v_gene: TRBV7-6
abundance: .
j_gene: TRBJ1-3

CDR3aa: ASSIGAGETDTQY
v_gene: TRBV19
abundance: .
j_gene: TRBJ2-3

CDR3aa: ASSSTDRLPQY
v_gene: TRBV7-2
abundance: .
j_gene: TRBJ2-3

CDR3aa: ASRTELGNQPQH
v_gene: TRBV19
abundance: .
j_gene: TRBJ1-5

CDR3aa: AISESVINTEAF
v_gene: TRBV10-3
abundance: .
j_gene: TRBJ1-1

CDR3aa: ASSLDNNYGYT
v_gene: TRBV7-2
abundance: few
j_gene: TRBJ1-2

CDR3aa: AISESGGTTSNQPQH
v_gene: TRBV10-3
abundance: .
j_gene: TRBJ1-5

CDR3aa: ASSFTGGQETQY
v_gene: TRBV7-9
abundance: .
j_gene: TRBJ2-5

CDR3aa: ASSLSSGSREQY
v_gene: TRBV6-2/TRBV6-3
abundance: few
j_gene: TRBJ2-7